These T cell receptor beta chains were read from a single sample in a study of blood T cell repertoires in COVID-19. Method: immunoSEQ multiplex PCR; TCRdb's copy keeps in-frame clones and lacks some. The table has 300,000 or so clones, about 90% seen once; the top ten hold under 8%. The source material was peripheral blood. These receptor sequences come from a man aged 18 to 35 who had recovered from COVID-19. The CDR3 runs from the conserved cysteine through the conserved F or W. D genes are given only for firm matches. Expanded clones are given a class, and other clones once, few, many or no size at all.

J	V	D	size	DNA	CDR3
TRBJ1-1	TRBV19	NA	NA	TGTGCCAGTAGCCCCCTGCAGGGGACGAACACTGAAGCTTTCTTT	CASSPLQGTNTEAFF
TRBJ1-6	TRBV4-1	NA	NA	TGCGCCAGCAGCCCCCCCGGGACTTCCTATAATTCACCCCTCCACTTT	CASSPPGTSYNSPLHF
TRBJ2-1	TRBV7-3	TRBD2	once	TGTGCCAGCAGCCCCGGGGGGGGATACAATGAGCAGTTCTTC	CASSPGGGYNEQFF
TRBJ1-1	TRBV6-1	TRBD1	few	TGTGCCAGCAGTGAAGAGCCGACAGGGTTGGAGACTGAAGCTTTCTTT	CASSEEPTGLETEAFF
TRBJ2-1	TRBV18	NA	once	TGTGCCAGCTCACCATTGTCAGACTCCAATGAGCAGTTCTTC	CASSPLSDSNEQFF
TRBJ1-5	TRBV19	TRBD1	NA	TGTGCCAGTAGTCACCGACAGGGGCTTTACAATCAGCCCCAGCATTTT	CASSHRQGLYNQPQHF
TRBJ1-3	TRBV7-6	NA	NA	TGTGCCAGCAGCCCCACAGGGCCTGGAAACACCATATATTTT	CASSPTGPGNTIYF
TRBJ1-1	TRBV4-1	TRBD1	NA	TGCGCCAGCAGCCATATGGACAGGGAGGAGAACACTGAAGCTTTCTTT	CASSHMDREENTEAFF
TRBJ2-1	TRBV11-3	TRBD2	NA	TGTGCCAGCAGCCCCGGACTAGCGGGGGGTAGTAATGAGCAGTTCTTC	CASSPGLAGGSNEQFF
TRBJ2-2	TRBV6-5	TRBD2	NA	TGTGCCAGCAGTTACGTAGCGGGAGGGGAGGCCGGGGAGCTGTTTTTT	CASSYVAGGEAGELFF
TRBJ2-3	TRBV5-1	TRBD1	NA	TGCGCCAGCAGCTCCGGGACAGGGGGTGTCGATACGCAGTATTTT	CASSSGTGGVDTQYF
TRBJ1-6	TRBV6-2/TRBV6-3	NA	NA	TGTGCCAGCAGTCCCATAGGGAGTTCACCCCTCCACTTT	CASSPIGSSPLHF
TRBJ1-4	TRBV3-1/TRBV3-2	TRBD1	NA	TGTGCCAGCAGCCAAGAACAGGGGGCAACTAATGAAAAACTGTTTTTT	CASSQEQGATNEKLFF
TRBJ2-7	TRBV11-2	NA	NA	TGTGCCAGCGGAACCAACCTAGCCTCCTACGAGCAGTACTTC	CASGTNLASYEQYF
TRBJ1-1	TRBV15	NA	once	TGTGCCACCAGCAGAAAAGACAGAGAAGCTTTCTTT	CATSRKDREAFF
TRBJ2-7	TRBV3-1/TRBV3-2	NA	NA	TGTGCCAGCAGCCCGGACACTACCCCTCTCAAGCAGTACTTC	CASSPDTTPLKQYF
TRBJ1-2	TRBV5-6	NA	NA	TGTGCCAGCAGCCCGAACGACAGGCCTTATGGCTACACCTTC	CASSPNDRPYGYTF
TRBJ1-5	TRBV5-4	NA	NA	TGTGCCAGCAGCTCGGGGGGGGCATGGGATCAGCCCCAGCATTTT	CASSSGGAWDQPQHF
TRBJ2-1	TRBV6-6	NA	NA	TGTGCCAGCAGTCGACAGTTGGATCTCGGCGGCAATGAGCAGTTCTTC	CASSRQLDLGGNEQFF
TRBJ1-4	TRBV6-5	NA	NA	TGTGCCAGCAGTTTTCTCTCAGGGAATGAAAAACTGTTTTTT	CASSFLSGNEKLFF
TRBJ2-2	TRBV11-2	NA	NA	TGTGCCAGCAGCTTAGGAAAGACTAGTCATAACACCGGGGAGCTGTTTTTT	CASSLGKTSHNTGELFF
TRBJ1-3	TRBV14	NA	NA	TGTGCCAGCAGTCGACAGGTTACGGGAGGAAACACCATATATTTT	CASSRQVTGGNTIYF